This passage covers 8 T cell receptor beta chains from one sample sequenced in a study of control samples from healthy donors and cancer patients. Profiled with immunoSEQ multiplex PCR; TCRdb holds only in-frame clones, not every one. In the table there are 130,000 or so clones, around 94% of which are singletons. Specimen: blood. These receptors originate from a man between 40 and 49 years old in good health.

The CDR3 region has the DNA TGTGCCAGTAGTACCGTCGGCAGGGGAGCTGGGGCCAACGTCCTGACTTTC. Protein sequence: CASSTVGRGAGANVLTF. The gene calls are TRBV19 and TRBJ2-6, with a weak D call TRBD1 (6 bases). The germline CDR1 and CDR2 sequences are LNHDA and SQIVND (reference sequence). This CDR3 has 17 residues. The germline V and J ends were trimmed by 4 bases and 2 bases, with 15 bases remaining between them.

CDR3 DNA sequence: TGCGCCAGCAGTAGATTCCGGACAGGGGATCCCTACGAGCAGTACTTC. It codes for CASSRFRTGDPYEQYF. This sequence joins TRBV4-1 and TRBJ2-7, with 9 bases aligning to TRBD1. V lost 6 bases to trimming and J lost 2 bases; unmatched junction nucleotides: 11. CDR3 length equals 16 residues. Germline V gene sequence: CDR1 MGHRA, CDR2 YSYEKL.

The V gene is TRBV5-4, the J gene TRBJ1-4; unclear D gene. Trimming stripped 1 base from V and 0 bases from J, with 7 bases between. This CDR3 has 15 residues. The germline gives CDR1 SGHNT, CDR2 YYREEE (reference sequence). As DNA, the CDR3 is TGTGCCAGCAGCTTGAAAGACTCAACTAATGAAAAACTGTTTTTT. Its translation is CASSLKDSTNEKLFF.

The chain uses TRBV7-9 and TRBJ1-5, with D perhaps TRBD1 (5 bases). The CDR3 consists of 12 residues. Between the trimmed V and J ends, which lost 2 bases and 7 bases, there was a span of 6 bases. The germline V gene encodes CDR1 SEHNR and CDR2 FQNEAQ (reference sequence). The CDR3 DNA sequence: TGTGCCAGCAGCTTACAGGGACAGCCCCAGCATTTT. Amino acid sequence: CASSLQGQPQHF.

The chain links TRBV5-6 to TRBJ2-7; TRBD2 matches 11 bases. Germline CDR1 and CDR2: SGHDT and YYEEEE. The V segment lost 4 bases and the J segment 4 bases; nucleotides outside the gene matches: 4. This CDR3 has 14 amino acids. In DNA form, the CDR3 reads TGTGCCAGCAGCGTTAGCGGGAGGGGGTACGAGCAGTACTTC. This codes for CASSVSGRGYEQYF. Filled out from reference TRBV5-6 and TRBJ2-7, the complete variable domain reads DAGVTQSPTHLIKTRGQQVTLRCSPKSGHDTVSWYQQALGQGPQFIFQYYEEEERQRGNFPDRFSGHQFPNYSSELNVNALLLGDSALYLCASSVSGRGYEQYFGPGTRLTVT.

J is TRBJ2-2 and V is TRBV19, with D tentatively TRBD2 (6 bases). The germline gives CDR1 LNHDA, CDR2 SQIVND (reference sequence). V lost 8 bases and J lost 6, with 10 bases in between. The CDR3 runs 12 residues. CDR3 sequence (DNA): TGTGCCAGTGCAGGGAGGCCCGGGGAGCTGTTTTTT. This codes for CASAGRPGELFF. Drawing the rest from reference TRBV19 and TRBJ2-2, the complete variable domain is DGGITQSPKYLFRKEGQNVTLSCEQNLNHDAMYWYRQDPGQGLRLIYYSQIVNDFQKGDIAEGYSVSREKKESFPLTVTSAQKNPTAFYLCASAGRPGELFFGEGSRLTVL.

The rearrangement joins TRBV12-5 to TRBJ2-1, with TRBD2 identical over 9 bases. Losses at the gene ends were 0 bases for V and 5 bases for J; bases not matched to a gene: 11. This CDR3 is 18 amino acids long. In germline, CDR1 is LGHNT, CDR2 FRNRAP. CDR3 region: CASGLVLGAGGNNNEQFF. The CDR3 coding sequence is TGTGCTAGTGGTTTGGTACTTGGGGCGGGAGGGAACAACAATGAGCAGTTCTTC.

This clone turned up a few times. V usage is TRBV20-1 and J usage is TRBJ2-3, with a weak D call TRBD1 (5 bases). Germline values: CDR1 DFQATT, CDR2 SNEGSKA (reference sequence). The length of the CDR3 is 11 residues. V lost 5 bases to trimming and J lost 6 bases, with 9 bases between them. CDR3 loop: CSAPRVDTQYF. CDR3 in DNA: TGCAGTGCTCCCAGGGTGGATACGCAGTATTTT.